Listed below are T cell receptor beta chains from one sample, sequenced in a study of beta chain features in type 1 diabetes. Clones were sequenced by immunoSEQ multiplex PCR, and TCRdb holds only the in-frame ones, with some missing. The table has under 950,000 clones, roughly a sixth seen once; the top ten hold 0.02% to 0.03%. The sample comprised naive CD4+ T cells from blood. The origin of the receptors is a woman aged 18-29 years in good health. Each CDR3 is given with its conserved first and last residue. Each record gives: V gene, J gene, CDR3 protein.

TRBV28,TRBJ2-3,CASSLSGADTQYF
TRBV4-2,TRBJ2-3,CASSQFGGGPGTDTQYF
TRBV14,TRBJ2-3,CASSPVRGLSDTQYF
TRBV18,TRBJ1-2,CASSPDRGYGYTF
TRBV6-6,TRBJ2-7,CASGIFRLAFSYEQYF
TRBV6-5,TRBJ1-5,CASSPSAYSNQPQHF
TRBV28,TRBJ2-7,CASNQGSSGKYEQYF
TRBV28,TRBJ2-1,CASSLERSYNEQFF
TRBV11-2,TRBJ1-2,CASSFRRSNNYGYTF
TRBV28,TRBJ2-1,CASSQAGGPSNEQFF
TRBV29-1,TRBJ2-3,CSVDSGTDTQYF
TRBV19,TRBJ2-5,CASSINRGETQYF
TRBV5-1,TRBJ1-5,CASSPSVGAGQPQHF
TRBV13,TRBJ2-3,CASSTSSPGLAGANGDTDTQYF
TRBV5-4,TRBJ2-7,CASSLAGVTYEQYF
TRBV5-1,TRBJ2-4,CASSTYGASGAKNIQYF
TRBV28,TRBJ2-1,CASSFSSGAYNEQFF
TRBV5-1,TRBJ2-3,CASSLVSDTQYF
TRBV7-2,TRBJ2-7,CASRTSSYEQYF
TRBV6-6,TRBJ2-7,CASSWGELSYEQYF
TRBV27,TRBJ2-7,CASSYRGDEQYF
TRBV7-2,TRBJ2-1,CASSTSGHFFGNEQFF
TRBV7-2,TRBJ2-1,CASSTSGTNNEQFF
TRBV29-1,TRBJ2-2,CSIHTGAAGELFF
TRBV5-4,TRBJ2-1,CASSLVGPSYNEQFF
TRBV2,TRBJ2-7,CASSLAESSYEQYF
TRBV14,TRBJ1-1,CASSQGITEAFF
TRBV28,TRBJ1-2,CASSVPGHPNYGYTF
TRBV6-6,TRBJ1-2,CASSFRPPGLYGYTF
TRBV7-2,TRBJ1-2,CASSLVSDRGDYGYTF